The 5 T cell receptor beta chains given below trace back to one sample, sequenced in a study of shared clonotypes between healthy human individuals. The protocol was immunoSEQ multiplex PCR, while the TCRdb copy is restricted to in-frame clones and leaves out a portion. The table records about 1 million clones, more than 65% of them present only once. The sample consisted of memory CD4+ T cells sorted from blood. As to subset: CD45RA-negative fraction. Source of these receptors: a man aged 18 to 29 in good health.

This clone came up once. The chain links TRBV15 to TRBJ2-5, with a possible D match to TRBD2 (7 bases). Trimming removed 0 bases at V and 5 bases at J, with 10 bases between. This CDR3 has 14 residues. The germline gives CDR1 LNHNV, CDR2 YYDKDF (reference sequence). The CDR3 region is CATSREGGQETQYF. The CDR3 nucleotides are TGTGCCACCAGCAGAGAGGGGGGGCAGGAGACCCAGTACTTC.

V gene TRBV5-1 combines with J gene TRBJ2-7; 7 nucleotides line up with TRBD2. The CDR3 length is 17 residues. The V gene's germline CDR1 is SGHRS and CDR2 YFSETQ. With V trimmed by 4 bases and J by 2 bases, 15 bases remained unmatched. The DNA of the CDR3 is TGCGCCAGCAGCGACGGTGATCCCAGACTAGCTCCCTACGAGCAGTACTTC. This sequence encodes CASSDGDPRLAPYEQYF.

The CDR3 region is CAWSRGLVSTNTGELFF. DNA for the CDR3: TGTGCCTGGAGCCGAGGACTAGTCTCTACGAACACCGGGGAGCTGTTTTTT. The chain couples TRBV30 to TRBJ2-2; 7 nucleotides match TRBD2. V trimming: 3 bases; J trimming: 0 bases; junction bases outside the gene matches: 10. The CDR3 contains 17 residues. CDR1 GTSNPN and CDR2 SVGIG come from the germline V gene (reference sequence).

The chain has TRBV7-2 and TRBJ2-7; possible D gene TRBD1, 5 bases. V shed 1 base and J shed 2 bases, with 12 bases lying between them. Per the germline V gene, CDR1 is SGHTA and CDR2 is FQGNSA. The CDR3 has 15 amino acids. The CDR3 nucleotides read TGTGCCAGCAGCTTAGTTGCAGGGATCCCCTACGAGCAGTACTTC. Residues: CASSLVAGIPYEQYF.

CDR3: CASNTGVNNNYGYTF. CDR3 DNA sequence: TGTGCCAGTAACACTGGGGTCAACAATAACTATGGCTACACCTTC. The J gene is TRBJ1-2, the V gene TRBV19; no definite D call. The CDR3 loop spans 15 amino acids. The V end was cut by 7 bases, the J end by 1 base, with 16 bases between. The germline V gene encodes CDR1 LNHDA and CDR2 SQIVND (reference sequence).